This T cell receptor (beta chain) derives from a study of T cell responses to AZD1222 COVID-19 vaccine. Findings and caveats of the study: With dominance at 160-218 and 743-854, vaccine-associated CD4 TCRs spanned spike.

Produced via immunoSEQ multiplex PCR; TCRdb's table is partial and in-frame only. The profile covers about 81,000 clones, with more than 70% appearing a single time and roughly 5.6% taken by the ten largest. For this clone: Its antigen is undetermined.

Deletions cut 0 bases from V and 4 bases from J, with 14 bases between. The CDR3 runs to 16 residues. Germline CDR1 reads MNHEY; CDR2 reads SVGAGI. The V call is TRBV6-5, the J call TRBJ2-3, with D perhaps TRBD2 (5 bases). Material: peripheral blood, obtained 28 days after the second AZD1222 dose. The clonotype was recovered from an adult who received the AZD1222 COVID-19 vaccine. The CDR3: CASSYSGSPPADTQYF. Here the CDR3 DNA reads TGTGCCAGCAGTTACTCTGGGAGCCCGCCCGCAGATACGCAGTATTTT.